This entry lists 6 T cell receptor beta chains sequenced from one sample in a study of T cells in Graves' hyperthyroidism and ophthalmopathy (dated by TCRdb to the late 2010s). Library generation was performed with multiplex PCR. The reads were generated on an Illumina HiSeq 2000. The TCR beta CDR3 regions were amplified from the RNA transcripts. The first round of RT-PCR for the TCR CDR3 was performed with the HTBI primer set and the Qiagen OneStep RT-PCR kit. TCRdb's own reprocessing of the public reads used fastp at Q25 and MiXCR and kept productive beta chains. Entries that share a CDR3 protein sequence are merged under the most common genes and DNA. The sample profile shows 250,000 to 300,000 distinct CDR3 sequences; around a fifth of them were found once. Just under 40% of the sample is in the top ten clones. The material sequenced was blood. Source of these receptors: a man between 50 and 59 years old with Graves' ophthalmopathy.

The table lists this clonotype with a few counts. The V call is TRBV3-1, the J call TRBJ2-7, with unresolved D. Per germline, CDR1 LGHDT and CDR2 YNNKEL (reference sequence). This CDR3 is 15 amino acids long. Trimming cost V 1 base and J 2 bases, with 12 bases left between them. CDR3 amino acids: CASSQGRSRTYEQYF. The CDR3 region has the DNA TGTGCCAGCAGCCAAGGGCGGTCGCGGACCTACGAGCAGTACTTC.

This clonotype has a count of ten or more. This chain links TRBV11-2 with TRBJ2-3; TRBD2 matches 10 bases. This CDR3 is built from 15 residues. Trimming at V came to 1 base and at J to 5 bases, leaving 3 bases not matched to a gene. The V gene's germline CDR1 is SGHAT and CDR2 FQNNGV. The CDR3 reads CASSLASGSLDTQYF. The CDR3 coding sequence is TGTGCCAGCAGCTTAGCTAGCGGGAGTCTAGATACGCAGTATTTT.

The gene calls are TRBV20-1 and TRBJ2-3, with D uncertain. The V gene lost 3 bases and the J gene lost 5 bases, with 15 bases spanning the gap. Germline values: CDR1 DFQATT, CDR2 SNEGSKA (reference sequence). There are 14 residues in the CDR3. This CDR3 reads CSASPGPGKDTQYF. DNA for the CDR3: TGCAGTGCTAGTCCCGGACCGGGCAAAGATACGCAGTATTTT.

In its sample, this clonotype was seen a few times. This CDR3 is CAWSTGNYEQYF. The CDR3 DNA sequence: TGTGCCTGGAGCACCGGGAACTACGAGCAGTACTTC. The J gene is TRBJ2-7, the V gene TRBV30; weak D call: TRBD2 (5 bases). This CDR3 is built from 12 residues. CDR1 and CDR2 (germline): GTSNPN, SVGIG (reference sequence). Trimming shortened V by 3 bases and J by 3 bases, and 9 bases separated the two germline ends.

The sample holds many counts of this clonotype. The rearrangement uses TRBV7-8 and TRBJ1-5; possibly TRBD1 for D (6 bases). Germline V gives CDR1 SGHVS, CDR2 FQNEAQ. Between the trimmed V and J ends, which lost 1 base and 0 bases, there was a span of 13 bases. This CDR3 region has 17 residues. The CDR3 DNA sequence: TGTGCCAGCAGCTTAGTACCCGGGACACTTAGCAATCAGCCCCAGCATTTT. It yields the protein CASSLVPGTLSNQPQHF.

The J gene is TRBJ1-6, the V gene TRBV6-2 or TRBV6-3; D unclear. Germline CDR1 is MNHEY and CDR2 is SVGEGT. The CDR3 sequence is 15 residues long. V shed 6 bases and J shed 7 bases, with 16 bases lying between them. The CDR3 DNA reads as TGTGCCAGCAGCAATACGGGATCCTTAAATTCACCCCTCCACTTT. Protein sequence: CASSNTGSLNSPLHF.